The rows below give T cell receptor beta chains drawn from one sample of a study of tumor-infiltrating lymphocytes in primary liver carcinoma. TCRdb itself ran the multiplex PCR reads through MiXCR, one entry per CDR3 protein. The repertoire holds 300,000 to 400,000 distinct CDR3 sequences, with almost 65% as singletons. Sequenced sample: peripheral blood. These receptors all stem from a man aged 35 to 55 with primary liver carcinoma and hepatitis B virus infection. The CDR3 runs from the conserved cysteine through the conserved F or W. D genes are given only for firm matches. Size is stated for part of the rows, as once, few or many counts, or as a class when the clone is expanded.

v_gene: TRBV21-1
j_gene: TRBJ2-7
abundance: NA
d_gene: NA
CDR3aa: CASSKDTMGDPYELYF
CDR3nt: TGTGCCAGCAGCAAGGACACCATGGGGGATCCCTACGAGCTGTACTTC

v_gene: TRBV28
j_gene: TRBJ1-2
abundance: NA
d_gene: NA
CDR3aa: CASSPPLGDANYGYTF
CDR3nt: TGTGCCAGCAGTCCCCCCCTTGGGGACGCGAACTATGGCTACACCTTC

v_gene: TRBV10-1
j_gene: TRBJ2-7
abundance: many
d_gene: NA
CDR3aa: CASSAMVGEVGEQYF
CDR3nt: TGCGCCAGCAGTGCGATGGTTGGAGAAGTCGGCGAGCAGTACTTC

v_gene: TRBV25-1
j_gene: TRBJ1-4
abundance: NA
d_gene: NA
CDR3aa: CASGGSTSTNEKLFF
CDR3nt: TGTGCCAGCGGTGGGTCTACTTCAACTAATGAAAAACTGTTTTTT

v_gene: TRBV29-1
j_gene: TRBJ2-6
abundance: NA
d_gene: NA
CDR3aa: CSVRTTGANVLTF
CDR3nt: TGCAGCGTTCGTACCACTGGGGCCAACGTCCTGACTTTT

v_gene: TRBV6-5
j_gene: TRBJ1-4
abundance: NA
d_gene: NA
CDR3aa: CASSYTFGTSEKLFF
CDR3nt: TGTGCCAGCAGTTACACCTTCGGGACATCCGAAAAACTGTTTTTT

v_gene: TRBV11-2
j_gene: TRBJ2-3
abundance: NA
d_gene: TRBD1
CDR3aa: CASSFQKNDRVRTDTQFF
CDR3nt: TGTGCCAGCAGCTTCCAAAAAAACGACAGGGTACGCACAGATACGCAGTTTTTT

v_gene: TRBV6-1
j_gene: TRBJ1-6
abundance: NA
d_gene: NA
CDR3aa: CASSEEAGDNSPLHF
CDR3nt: TGTGCCAGCAGTGAAGAGGCAGGGGATAATTCACCCCTCCACTTT

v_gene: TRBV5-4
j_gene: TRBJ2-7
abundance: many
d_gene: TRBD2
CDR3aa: CASSPGLAGGSYEQYF
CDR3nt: TGTGCCAGCAGCCCGGGACTAGCGGGAGGGAGCTACGAGCAGTACTTC

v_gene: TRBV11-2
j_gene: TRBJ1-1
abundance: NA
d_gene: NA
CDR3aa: CASKRKEAFF
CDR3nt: TGTGCCAGCAAACGTAAAGAAGCTTTCTTT

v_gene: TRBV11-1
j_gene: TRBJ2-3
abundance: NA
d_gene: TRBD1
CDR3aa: CASSFPTGGGPDTQYF
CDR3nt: TGTGCCAGCAGCTTCCCCACAGGGGGAGGCCCAGATACACAGTATTTT

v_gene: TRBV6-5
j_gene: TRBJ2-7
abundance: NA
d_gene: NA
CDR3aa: CASSYTKSSYEQYF
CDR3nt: TGTGCCAGCAGTTACACCAAGAGCTCCTACGAGCAGTACTTC

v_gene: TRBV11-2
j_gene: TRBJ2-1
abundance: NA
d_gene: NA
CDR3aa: CTSSWDGLARITEQFF
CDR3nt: TGTACCAGTAGCTGGGACGGACTGGCCCGTATCACTGAGCAGTTCTTC

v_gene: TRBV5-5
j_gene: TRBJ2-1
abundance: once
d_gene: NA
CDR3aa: CASSLVVRMGQFF
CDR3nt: TGTGCCAGTAGCTTGGTAGTAAGGATGGGTCAGTTCTTC

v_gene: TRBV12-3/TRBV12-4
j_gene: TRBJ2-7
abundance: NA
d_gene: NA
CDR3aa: CASSPTRTGSYEQYF
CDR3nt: TGTGCCAGCAGTCCTACCCGAACAGGCTCCTACGAGCAGTACTTC